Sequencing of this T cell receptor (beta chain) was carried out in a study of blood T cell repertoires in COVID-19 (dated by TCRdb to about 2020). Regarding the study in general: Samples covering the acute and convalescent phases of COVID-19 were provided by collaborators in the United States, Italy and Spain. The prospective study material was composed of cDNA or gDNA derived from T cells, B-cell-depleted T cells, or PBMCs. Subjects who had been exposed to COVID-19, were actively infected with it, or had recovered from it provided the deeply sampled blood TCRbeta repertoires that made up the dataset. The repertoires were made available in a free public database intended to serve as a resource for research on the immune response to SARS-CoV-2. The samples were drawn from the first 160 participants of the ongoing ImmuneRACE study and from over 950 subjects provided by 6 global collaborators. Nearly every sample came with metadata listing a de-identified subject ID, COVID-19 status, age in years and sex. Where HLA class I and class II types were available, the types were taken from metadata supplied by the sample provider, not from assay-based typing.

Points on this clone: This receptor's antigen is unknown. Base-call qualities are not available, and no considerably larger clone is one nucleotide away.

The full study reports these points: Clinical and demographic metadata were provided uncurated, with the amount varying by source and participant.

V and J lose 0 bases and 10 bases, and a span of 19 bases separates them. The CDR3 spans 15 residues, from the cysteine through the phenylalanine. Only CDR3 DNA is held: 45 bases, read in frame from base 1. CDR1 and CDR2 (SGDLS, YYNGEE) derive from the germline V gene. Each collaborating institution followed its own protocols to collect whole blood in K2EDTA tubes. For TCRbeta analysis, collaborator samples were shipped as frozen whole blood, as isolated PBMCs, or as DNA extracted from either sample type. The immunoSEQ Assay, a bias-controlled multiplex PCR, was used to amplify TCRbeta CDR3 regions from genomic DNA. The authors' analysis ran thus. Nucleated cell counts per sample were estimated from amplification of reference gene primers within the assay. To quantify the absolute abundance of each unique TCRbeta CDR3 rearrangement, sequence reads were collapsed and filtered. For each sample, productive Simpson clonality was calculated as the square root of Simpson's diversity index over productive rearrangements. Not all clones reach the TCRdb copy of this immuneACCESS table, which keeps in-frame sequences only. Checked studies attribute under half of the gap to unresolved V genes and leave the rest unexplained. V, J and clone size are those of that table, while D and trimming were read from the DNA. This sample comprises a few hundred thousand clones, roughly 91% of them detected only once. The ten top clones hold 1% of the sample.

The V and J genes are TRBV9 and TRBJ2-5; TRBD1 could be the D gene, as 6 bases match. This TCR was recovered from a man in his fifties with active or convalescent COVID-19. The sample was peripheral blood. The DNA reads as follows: TGTGCCAGCAGCGTAGCTAGTCATCTCGCAGGGGTCCAGTACTTC. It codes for CASSVASHLAGVQYF.